These T cell receptor beta chains were read from a single sample in a study of blood T cell repertoires in COVID-19. Method: immunoSEQ multiplex PCR; TCRdb's copy keeps in-frame clones and lacks some. The repertoire holds about 60,000 clones, more than 75% seen once, with less than 25% in the top ten. Material for sequencing was peripheral blood. The receptors come from a man aged 50 to 59 with active or convalescent COVID-19. The CDR3 runs from the conserved cysteine through the conserved F or W. The D gene is left open where the match is weak. Only part of the rows carry a size: once, few, many, or a class if the clone is expanded.

CDR3aa | CDR3nt | d_gene | j_gene | v_gene | abundance
CASGYRSQPNTGELFF | TGTGCCAGCGGCTACAGGTCCCAACCGAACACCGGGGAGCTGTTTTTT | - | TRBJ2-2 | TRBV27 | -
CAWSVPTSGDREGKLFF | TGTGCCTGGAGTGTACCGACCTCCGGGGACAGGGAAGGAAAACTGTTTTTT | TRBD1 | TRBJ1-4 | TRBV30 | -
CASSFGRGYTDTQYF | TGTGCCAGCAGCTTCGGGCGGGGTTACACAGATACGCAGTATTTT | - | TRBJ2-3 | TRBV5-6 | -
CASSERDRGFVGEQFF | TGTGCCAGCAGCGAGAGGGACAGGGGATTTGTCGGTGAGCAGTTCTTC | TRBD1 | TRBJ2-1 | TRBV3-1/TRBV3-2 | -
CASSVRDYPSAYEQYF | TGTGCCAGTAGTGTCCGGGACTACCCTTCGGCCTACGAGCAGTACTTC | TRBD2 | TRBJ2-7 | TRBV19 | once
CASSPAGSSKQLFF | TGTGCCAGCAGCCCCGCCGGTTCTAGTAAACAGCTGTTTTTT | - | TRBJ2-2 | TRBV14 | -
CASPELYPRAEAFF | TGTGCCAGCCCGGAACTTTATCCGCGGGCTGAAGCTTTCTTT | - | TRBJ1-1 | TRBV6-5 | -
CASRLSGLAPSNEQFF | TGTGCCAGCAGACTCTCGGGACTAGCGCCATCCAATGAGCAGTTCTTC | TRBD2 | TRBJ2-1 | TRBV2 | -
CASSSHNGNQPQHF | TGTGCCAGCAGTTCCCACAACGGGAATCAGCCCCAGCATTTT | - | TRBJ1-5 | TRBV6-5 | -
CASRQGALEKLFF | TGTGCCAGCAGACAGGGGGCTTTGGAAAAACTGTTTTTT | TRBD1 | TRBJ1-4 | TRBV2 | -
CASSNGYGQNEKLFF | TGCGCCAGCAGCAACGGGTACGGACAGAATGAAAAACTGTTTTTT | - | TRBJ1-4 | TRBV5-1 | once
CASSFSGNREKLFF | TGTGCCAGCAGTTTCTCGGGGAACCGCGAAAAACTGTTTTTT | - | TRBJ1-4 | TRBV27 | -
CASSAPGQGALEYGYTF | TGTGCCAGCAGCGCCCCGGGACAGGGGGCATTGGAGTATGGCTACACCTTC | TRBD1 | TRBJ1-2 | TRBV5-4 | -
CASSQQGDTEAFF | TGTGCCAGTAGTCAACAGGGGGACACTGAAGCTTTCTTT | TRBD1 | TRBJ1-1 | TRBV19 | once
CASSLQGQPQHF | TGTGCCAGCAGCTTACAGGGGCAGCCCCAGCATTTT | TRBD1 | TRBJ1-5 | TRBV3-1/TRBV3-2 | -
CASSARVGAPYEQYF | TGTGCCAGCAGCGCCCGAGTGGGGGCGCCGTACGAGCAGTACTTC | - | TRBJ2-7 | TRBV7-2 | -
CASSPGGLRTQYF | TGTGCCAGCAGCCCTGGCGGCCTTCGGACCCAGTACTTC | - | TRBJ2-5 | TRBV14 | -
CASSSRVGVSNYGYTF | TGTGCCAGCAGCTCCCGCGTGGGAGTCTCAAACTATGGCTACACCTTC | - | TRBJ1-2 | TRBV9 | -
CASSLQGQAVEQFF | TGTGCCAGCAGTCTTCAAGGACAGGCAGTTGAGCAGTTCTTC | TRBD1 | TRBJ2-1 | TRBV27 | -
CASSSIRTDVYGYTF | TGTGCCAGCAGTTCCATAAGGACAGACGTGTATGGCTACACCTTC | - | TRBJ1-2 | TRBV6-5 | -
CASSLGGGHSYEQYF | TGTGCCAGCAGCTTAGGTGGCGGACACTCCTACGAGCAGTACTTC | - | TRBJ2-7 | TRBV11-3 | -
CASSQQETQYF | TGTGCCAGCAGCCAGCAGGAGACCCAGTACTTC | - | TRBJ2-5 | TRBV3-1/TRBV3-2 | once
CAISDEGTADEQFF | TGTGCCATCAGTGATGAGGGCACGGCGGATGAGCAGTTCTTC | - | TRBJ2-1 | TRBV10-3 | -
CASSRGRGQGETQYF | TGTGCCAGCTCACGAGGCAGGGGGCAGGGAGAGACCCAGTACTTC | TRBD1 | TRBJ2-5 | TRBV18 | -
CASRGTGGVQPQHF | TGTGCCAGTAGAGGAACAGGGGGCGTTCAGCCCCAGCATTTT | TRBD1 | TRBJ1-5 | TRBV19 | -
CASRDSRARADTQYF | TGTGCCAGCAGGGACTCCCGGGCGAGGGCAGATACGCAGTATTTT | - | TRBJ2-3 | TRBV6-5 | -
CASSLGTGTGVFQDTEAFF | TGTGCCAGCAGCTTAGGAACCGGGACAGGGGTGTTTCAGGACACTGAAGCTTTCTTT | TRBD1 | TRBJ1-1 | TRBV11-3 | -
CASRTGPTGELFF | TGCGCCAGCAGGACAGGGCCCACCGGGGAGCTGTTTTTT | TRBD1 | TRBJ2-2 | TRBV10-2 | -
CASSPREGYGYTF | TGTGCCAGCAGCCCCAGGGAGGGATATGGCTACACCTTC | - | TRBJ1-2 | TRBV27 | -
CASPPGNEQFF | TGTGCCTCCCCCCCCGGGAATGAGCAGTTCTTC | - | TRBJ2-1 | TRBV3-1/TRBV3-2 | -
CASSEGAEQYNEQFF | TGCGCCAGCAGCGAGGGGGCTGAACAATACAATGAGCAGTTCTTC | TRBD1 | TRBJ2-1 | TRBV5-1 | -
CASSSPGASGGYEQYF | TGTGCCAGCAGCTCCCCCGGGGCTAGCGGGGGGTACGAGCAGTACTTC | TRBD2 | TRBJ2-7 | TRBV5-4 | -
CASSLAGRNQPQHF | TGTGCCAGCAGCTTAGCTGGCAGGAATCAGCCCCAGCATTTT | - | TRBJ1-5 | TRBV7-2 | many
CASSPRAFTDTQYF | TGTGCCAGCAGCCCGAGGGCGTTCACAGATACGCAGTATTTT | - | TRBJ2-3 | TRBV7-3 | -
CASKPSGINEKLFF | TGTGCCAGCAAACCATCAGGGATCAATGAAAAACTGTTTTTT | - | TRBJ1-4 | TRBV25-1 | -
CATATNEKLFF | TGTGCAACAGCAACTAATGAAAAACTGTTTTTT | - | TRBJ1-4 | TRBV19 | -
CASQGLFSGELFF | TGTGCCAGCCAGGGGCTATTCTCTGGAGAACTGTTTTTT | - | TRBJ1-4 | TRBV25-1 | -
CAWRLSGLEKLFF | TGTGCCTGGAGACTTAGCGGACTTGAAAAACTGTTTTTT | - | TRBJ1-4 | TRBV30 | -
CASRISGRGPTEAFF | TGTGCCAGCCGAATCTCAGGCAGGGGTCCCACTGAAGCTTTCTTT | - | TRBJ1-1 | TRBV6-4 | -
CASSLVAGVGPDTQYF | TGTGCCAGCAGCTTAGTAGCGGGAGTTGGTCCAGATACGCAGTATTTT | TRBD2 | TRBJ2-3 | TRBV7-2 | once